Listed below are T cell receptor beta chains from one sample, sequenced in a study of identical twins. One entry per CDR3 protein, called by TCRdb with MiXCR from the 5' RACE reads. Seen here are some 330,000 distinct CDR3 sequences, about 9% observed once, and the top ten hold under 10%. Sequenced: naive T cells sorted from blood. These receptors came from a woman aged 45-65 years in good health. CDR3s include the opening cysteine and the closing phenylalanine or tryptophan. A D gene is named only where the DNA matches it firmly. A clone size is listed for some rows: how often the clone was seen (once, few, many), or a class if it is expanded.

clone_size: .; d_call: .; v_call: TRBV29-1; j_call: TRBJ2-1; cdr3_aa: CSVVYGSNEQFF; cdr3_nt: TGCAGCGTTGTGTATGGTTCCAATGAGCAGTTCTTC
clone_size: many; d_call: .; v_call: TRBV5-1; j_call: TRBJ2-5; cdr3_aa: CASSLQGSETQYF; cdr3_nt: TGCGCCAGCAGCTTACAGGGTTCGGAGACCCAGTACTTC
clone_size: .; d_call: .; v_call: TRBV29-1; j_call: TRBJ2-3; cdr3_aa: CSVGKRVLITDTQYF; cdr3_nt: TGCAGCGTTGGTAAGAGGGTTCTGATCACAGATACGCAGTATTTT
clone_size: few; d_call: .; v_call: TRBV9; j_call: TRBJ2-2; cdr3_aa: CASSEVEGPGELFF; cdr3_nt: TGTGCCAGCAGCGAGGTAGAAGGGCCCGGGGAGCTGTTTTTT
clone_size: few; d_call: .; v_call: TRBV7-7; j_call: TRBJ2-5; cdr3_aa: CASSLAAGQETQYF; cdr3_nt: TGTGCCAGCAGCTTAGCGGCGGGACAAGAGACCCAGTACTTC
clone_size: few; d_call: .; v_call: TRBV7-9; j_call: TRBJ2-2; cdr3_aa: CASSLGVRELFF; cdr3_nt: TGTGCCAGCAGCTTAGGTGTCCGGGAGCTGTTTTTT
clone_size: many; d_call: .; v_call: TRBV7-2; j_call: TRBJ1-4; cdr3_aa: CASSRAIATNEKLFF; cdr3_nt: TGTGCCAGCAGTCGGGCTATTGCAACTAATGAAAAACTGTTTTTT
clone_size: many; d_call: .; v_call: TRBV6-5; j_call: TRBJ2-3; cdr3_aa: CASSSDSVSTDTQYF; cdr3_nt: TGTGCCAGCAGTTCAGACAGCGTCAGCACAGATACGCAGTATTTT
clone_size: many; d_call: .; v_call: TRBV5-1; j_call: TRBJ2-7; cdr3_aa: CASRGDSYEQYF; cdr3_nt: TGCGCCAGCAGAGGGGATTCCTACGAGCAGTACTTC
clone_size: .; d_call: TRBD2; v_call: TRBV12-3/TRBV12-4; j_call: TRBJ2-2; cdr3_aa: CASSLGVGREGTTGELFF; cdr3_nt: TGTGCCAGCAGTTTAGGAGTCGGCCGGGAGGGGACCACCGGGGAGCTGTTTTTT
clone_size: .; d_call: .; v_call: TRBV28; j_call: TRBJ2-1; cdr3_aa: CASSLNGGRVNNEQFF; cdr3_nt: TGTGCCAGCAGTTTAAACGGGGGTCGGGTGAACAATGAGCAGTTCTTC
clone_size: .; d_call: .; v_call: TRBV4-1; j_call: TRBJ2-7; cdr3_aa: CASGQDGIEQYF; cdr3_nt: TGCGCCAGCGGCCAAGACGGTATCGAGCAGTACTTC
clone_size: .; d_call: TRBD1; v_call: TRBV7-2; j_call: TRBJ1-1; cdr3_aa: CASSLARGPRGGEAFF; cdr3_nt: TGTGCCAGCAGCTTAGCCAGGGGGCCAAGAGGGGGTGAAGCTTTCTTT
clone_size: .; d_call: .; v_call: TRBV27; j_call: TRBJ2-1; cdr3_aa: CASSLGWGASNNEQFF; cdr3_nt: TGTGCCAGCAGTTTAGGATGGGGGGCTAGCAACAATGAGCAGTTCTTC
clone_size: .; d_call: .; v_call: TRBV4-1; j_call: TRBJ2-7; cdr3_aa: CASSPKPTGSYEQYF; cdr3_nt: TGCGCCAGCAGCCCTAAACCGACTGGCTCCTACGAGCAGTACTTC
clone_size: .; d_call: TRBD2; v_call: TRBV4-1; j_call: TRBJ2-7; cdr3_aa: CASSVPGGSYEQYF; cdr3_nt: TGCGCCAGCAGCGTTCCGGGGGGATCCTACGAGCAGTACTTC
clone_size: many; d_call: .; v_call: TRBV27; j_call: TRBJ2-7; cdr3_aa: CASSSNSYEQYF; cdr3_nt: TGTGCCAGCAGTTCAAACTCCTACGAGCAGTACTTC
clone_size: .; d_call: .; v_call: TRBV12-3/TRBV12-4; j_call: TRBJ2-2; cdr3_aa: CASSLGGGSPAGELFF; cdr3_nt: TGTGCCAGCAGTTTAGGTGGGGGGTCCCCAGCCGGGGAGCTGTTTTTT
clone_size: many; d_call: .; v_call: TRBV4-1; j_call: TRBJ1-2; cdr3_aa: CASSHPGRNSYGYTF; cdr3_nt: TGCGCCAGCAGCCATCCAGGGCGAAACTCCTATGGCTACACCTTC
clone_size: .; d_call: TRBD2; v_call: TRBV12-3/TRBV12-4; j_call: TRBJ2-3; cdr3_aa: CASSLPVAGVSDTQYF; cdr3_nt: TGTGCCAGCAGTTTACCGGTAGCGGGAGTCTCGGATACGCAGTATTTT
clone_size: few; d_call: TRBD2; v_call: TRBV6-5; j_call: TRBJ2-1; cdr3_aa: CASSLSGRIGNEQFF; cdr3_nt: TGTGCCAGCAGTTTAAGCGGGAGGATCGGGAATGAGCAGTTCTTC
clone_size: .; d_call: TRBD2; v_call: TRBV5-5; j_call: TRBJ2-1; cdr3_aa: CASTKISGIVYNEQFF; cdr3_nt: TGTGCCAGCACCAAAATTAGCGGGATAGTCTACAATGAGCAGTTCTTC
clone_size: .; d_call: TRBD2; v_call: TRBV5-4; j_call: TRBJ2-1; cdr3_aa: CASGAGASGEQFF; cdr3_nt: TGTGCCAGCGGGGCGGGAGCGTCGGGTGAGCAGTTCTTC
clone_size: .; d_call: TRBD1; v_call: TRBV7-9; j_call: TRBJ1-5; cdr3_aa: CASSFKQGGSQHF; cdr3_nt: TGTGCCAGCAGCTTTAAACAGGGGGGTTCCCAGCATTTT
clone_size: many; d_call: TRBD2; v_call: TRBV24-1; j_call: TRBJ2-1; cdr3_aa: CATSALAGGTEQFF; cdr3_nt: TGTGCCACCAGTGCGCTAGCGGGAGGAACTGAGCAGTTCTTC
clone_size: .; d_call: .; v_call: TRBV29-1; j_call: TRBJ2-6; cdr3_aa: CSASEGANVLTF; cdr3_nt: TGCAGCGCATCAGAAGGGGCCAACGTCCTGACTTTC
clone_size: .; d_call: .; v_call: TRBV4-1; j_call: TRBJ2-3; cdr3_aa: CASSQVGDSTDTQYF; cdr3_nt: TGCGCCAGCAGCCAAGTGGGGGATAGCACAGATACGCAGTATTTT
clone_size: once; d_call: .; v_call: TRBV12-3/TRBV12-4; j_call: TRBJ2-4; cdr3_aa: CASSLAGGTKNIQYF; cdr3_nt: TGTGCCAGCAGTTTAGCGGGAGGTACCAAAAACATTCAGTACTTC
clone_size: few; d_call: .; v_call: TRBV6-6; j_call: TRBJ2-3; cdr3_aa: CASRETGTDTQYF; cdr3_nt: TGTGCCAGCAGGGAGACAGGCACAGATACGCAGTATTTT
clone_size: few; d_call: .; v_call: TRBV9; j_call: TRBJ1-2; cdr3_aa: CASSVAGGGGGYTF; cdr3_nt: TGTGCCAGCAGCGTAGCTGGGGGCGGCGGTGGCTACACCTTC
clone_size: .; d_call: TRBD2; v_call: TRBV5-1; j_call: TRBJ2-1; cdr3_aa: CASSAMTSGRSNEQFF; cdr3_nt: TGCGCCAGCAGCGCAATGACTAGCGGGAGGTCCAATGAGCAGTTCTTC
clone_size: .; d_call: TRBD2; v_call: TRBV24-1; j_call: TRBJ2-2; cdr3_aa: CATRSALAGGPGGELFF; cdr3_nt: TGTGCCACCCGATCTGCACTAGCGGGAGGGCCAGGCGGGGAGCTGTTTTTT
clone_size: many; d_call: TRBD2; v_call: TRBV7-9; j_call: TRBJ2-1; cdr3_aa: CASSASEAGGPIEQFF; cdr3_nt: TGTGCCAGCAGCGCGAGCGAAGCGGGAGGCCCCATTGAGCAGTTCTTC
clone_size: many; d_call: .; v_call: TRBV4-1; j_call: TRBJ2-1; cdr3_aa: CASSSPGTKYNEQFF; cdr3_nt: TGCGCCAGCAGCTCCCCCGGGACAAAGTACAATGAGCAGTTCTTC
clone_size: many; d_call: TRBD2; v_call: TRBV3-1; j_call: TRBJ2-1; cdr3_aa: CASSFPGLAGYNEQFF; cdr3_nt: TGTGCCAGCAGCTTCCCGGGACTAGCGGGATACAATGAGCAGTTCTTC
clone_size: .; d_call: .; v_call: TRBV20-1; j_call: TRBJ2-1; cdr3_aa: CSARGPSDPYNEQFF; cdr3_nt: TGCAGTGCTAGAGGCCCTAGCGACCCCTACAATGAGCAGTTCTTC
clone_size: few; d_call: .; v_call: TRBV3-1; j_call: TRBJ1-1; cdr3_aa: CASSQAGTRRNTEAFF; cdr3_nt: TGTGCCAGCAGCCAAGCGGGGACTAGGCGGAACACTGAAGCTTTCTTT
clone_size: .; d_call: TRBD2; v_call: TRBV4-2; j_call: TRBJ2-1; cdr3_aa: CASSQTGTSGFPNEQFF; cdr3_nt: TGTGCCAGCAGCCAGACCGGGACTAGCGGATTCCCCAATGAGCAGTTCTTC
clone_size: many; d_call: TRBD1; v_call: TRBV12-3/TRBV12-4; j_call: TRBJ2-1; cdr3_aa: CASRTTGALINEQFF; cdr3_nt: TGTGCCAGCAGAACGACAGGGGCCTTGATAAATGAGCAGTTCTTC
clone_size: .; d_call: .; v_call: TRBV6-5; j_call: TRBJ1-5; cdr3_aa: CASSLGRDNQPQHF; cdr3_nt: TGTGCCAGCAGTCTGGGCCGGGACAATCAGCCCCAGCATTTT
clone_size: .; d_call: .; v_call: TRBV5-1; j_call: TRBJ2-2; cdr3_aa: CASTSVASVDTGELFF; cdr3_nt: TGCGCCAGCACCTCGGTGGCTAGCGTCGACACCGGGGAGCTGTTTTTT
clone_size: many; d_call: .; v_call: TRBV20-1; j_call: TRBJ2-2; cdr3_aa: CSARDMGNTGELFF; cdr3_nt: TGCAGTGCTAGAGATATGGGGAACACCGGGGAGCTGTTTTTT
clone_size: many; d_call: TRBD1; v_call: TRBV15; j_call: TRBJ1-2; cdr3_aa: CATSRDRGQGNYGYTF; cdr3_nt: TGTGCCACCAGCAGAGATCGGGGACAGGGGAACTATGGCTACACCTTC
clone_size: many; d_call: .; v_call: TRBV12-3/TRBV12-4; j_call: TRBJ1-5; cdr3_aa: CASSQLDSNQPQHF; cdr3_nt: TGTGCCAGCAGTCAGCTAGATAGCAATCAGCCCCAGCATTTT
clone_size: .; d_call: TRBD1; v_call: TRBV20-1; j_call: TRBJ1-1; cdr3_aa: CSASRWTGVLNTEAFF; cdr3_nt: TGCAGTGCTAGCCGATGGACAGGGGTCCTGAACACTGAAGCTTTCTTT
clone_size: few; d_call: TRBD2; v_call: TRBV5-1; j_call: TRBJ2-1; cdr3_aa: CASSLGEASGRNEQFF; cdr3_nt: TGCGCCAGCAGCTTAGGGGAGGCTAGCGGGAGAAATGAGCAGTTCTTC
clone_size: .; d_call: TRBD2; v_call: TRBV4-1; j_call: TRBJ2-3; cdr3_aa: CASSQGTSVRTDTQYF; cdr3_nt: TGCGCCAGCAGCCAAGGAACTAGCGTCCGCACAGATACGCAGTATTTT